A single T cell receptor (beta chain) is shown here with its context. Its antigen is as yet unknown. Between the trimmed V and J ends, which lost 4 bases and 9 bases, there was a span of 25 bases. The CDR3 length is 17 residues. Germline CDR1 and CDR2: LGHNA and YNFKEQ. Researchers made TCR cDNA using 5'RACE template switching, and this step added a universal primer site and UMIs. TCRdb re-derived calls from the 5' RACE reads in MiXCR, one entry per CDR3 protein. This table holds around 250,000 distinct CDR3 sequences, 6.5% to 8.5% found once. The sample originates from a study of T cells after yellow fever vaccination. Study context: In the case of low-cell-number fractions, SMART-Seq v4 Ultra Low Input was used for preparation. The study's findings and limits: The secondary response peaked faster, at day 5 versus 15, but was weaker. Clones from primary vaccination mostly reappeared after the booster (less than 98% CD4, approximately 86% CD8).

The origin of this receptor is a young man who received the YFV17D yellow fever vaccine. Material: CD4+ T cells sorted from PBMCs, obtained 15 days after the yellow fever booster vaccination. This chain uses TRBV4-2 with TRBJ2-1; D is undetermined. As DNA, the CDR3 is TGTGCCAGCAGCCCCTTGAGTGGGCCAGTCTTGAAGGTTGAGCAGTTCTTC. Amino acid sequence: CASSPLSGPVLKVEQFF.